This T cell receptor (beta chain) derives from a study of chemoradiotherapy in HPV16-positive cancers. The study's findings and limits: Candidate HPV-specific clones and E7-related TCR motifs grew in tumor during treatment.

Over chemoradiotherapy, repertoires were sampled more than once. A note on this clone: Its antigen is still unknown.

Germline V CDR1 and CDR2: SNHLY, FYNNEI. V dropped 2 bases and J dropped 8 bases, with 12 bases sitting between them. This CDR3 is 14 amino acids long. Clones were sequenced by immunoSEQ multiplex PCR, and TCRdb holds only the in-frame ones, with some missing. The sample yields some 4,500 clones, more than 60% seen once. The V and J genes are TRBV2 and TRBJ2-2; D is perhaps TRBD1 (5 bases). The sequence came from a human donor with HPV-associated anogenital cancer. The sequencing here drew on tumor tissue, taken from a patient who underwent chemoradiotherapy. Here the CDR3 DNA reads TGTGCCAGCAGTGAAACGGGCAGGGTAGGGGAGCTGTTTTTT. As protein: CASSETGRVGELFF.